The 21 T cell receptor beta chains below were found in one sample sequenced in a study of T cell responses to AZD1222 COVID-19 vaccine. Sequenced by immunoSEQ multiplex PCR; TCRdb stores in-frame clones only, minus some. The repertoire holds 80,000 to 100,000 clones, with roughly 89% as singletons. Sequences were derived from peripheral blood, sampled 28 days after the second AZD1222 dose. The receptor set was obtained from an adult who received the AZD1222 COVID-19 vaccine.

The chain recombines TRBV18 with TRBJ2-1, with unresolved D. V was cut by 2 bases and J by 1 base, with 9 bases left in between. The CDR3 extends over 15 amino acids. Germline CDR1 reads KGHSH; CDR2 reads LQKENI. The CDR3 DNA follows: TGTGCCAGCTCACCAGCCAGACATTCCTACAATGAGCAGTTCTTC. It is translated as CASSPARHSYNEQFF.

The CDR3 DNA reads as TGTGCCATCAGTGAGTCAACCTCTGGGGCCAACGTCCTGACTTTC. The encoded protein is CAISESTSGANVLTF. The rearrangement uses TRBV10-3 and TRBJ2-6; no reliable D call. The CDR3 has 15 amino acids. V was trimmed by 0 bases and J by 0 bases, leaving 3 bases between them. In germline, CDR1 is ENHRY, CDR2 SYGVKD.

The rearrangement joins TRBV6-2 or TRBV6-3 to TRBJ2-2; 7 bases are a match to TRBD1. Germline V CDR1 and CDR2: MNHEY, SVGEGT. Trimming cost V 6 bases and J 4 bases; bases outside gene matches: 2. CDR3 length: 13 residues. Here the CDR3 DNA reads TGTGCCAGCAGCCGGGACAGCACCGGGGAGCTGTTTTTT. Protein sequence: CASSRDSTGELFF.

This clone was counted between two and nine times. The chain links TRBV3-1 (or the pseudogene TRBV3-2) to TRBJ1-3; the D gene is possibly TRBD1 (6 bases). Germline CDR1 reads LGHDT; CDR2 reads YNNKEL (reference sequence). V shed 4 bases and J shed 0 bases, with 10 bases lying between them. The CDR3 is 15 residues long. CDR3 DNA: TGTGCCAGCAGCCGAACGGACAGCTCTGGAAACACCATATATTTT. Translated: CASSRTDSSGNTIYF.

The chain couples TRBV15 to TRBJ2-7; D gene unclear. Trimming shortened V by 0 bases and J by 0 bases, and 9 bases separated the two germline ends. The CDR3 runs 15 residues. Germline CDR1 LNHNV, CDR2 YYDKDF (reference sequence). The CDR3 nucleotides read TGTGCCACCAGCAGAGAGGCAGGTACCTCCTACGAGCAGTACTTC. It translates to CATSREAGTSYEQYF.

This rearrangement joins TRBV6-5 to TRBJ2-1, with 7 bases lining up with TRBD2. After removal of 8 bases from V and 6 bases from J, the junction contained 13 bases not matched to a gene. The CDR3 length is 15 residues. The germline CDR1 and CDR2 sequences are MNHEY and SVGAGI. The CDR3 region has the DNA TGTGCCAGCGGGATCCGGGGACTACCAGGCAATGAGCAGTTCTTC. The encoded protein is CASGIRGLPGNEQFF.

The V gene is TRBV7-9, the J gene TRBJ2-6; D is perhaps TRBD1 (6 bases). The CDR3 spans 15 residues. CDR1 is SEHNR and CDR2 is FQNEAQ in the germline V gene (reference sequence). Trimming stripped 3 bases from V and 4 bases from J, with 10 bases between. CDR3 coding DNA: TGTGCCAGCAGCTTTGTCAGGGGAGGGGCCAACGTCCTGACTTTC. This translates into CASSFVRGGANVLTF.

The CDR3 DNA sequence: TGCGCCAGCAGCCCCACCCAACAAGGTGGGGAGCTGTTTTTT. Protein sequence: CASSPTQQGGELFF. V is TRBV5-1 and J is TRBJ2-2; D unresolved. Trimming cost V 4 bases and J 8 bases, with 15 bases left between them. Germline V gene sequence: CDR1 SGHRS, CDR2 YFSETQ. The CDR3 is made up of 14 amino acids.

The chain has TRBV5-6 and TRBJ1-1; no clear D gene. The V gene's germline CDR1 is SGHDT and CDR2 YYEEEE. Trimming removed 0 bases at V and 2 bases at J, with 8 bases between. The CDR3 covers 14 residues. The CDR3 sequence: CASSLEAANTEAFF. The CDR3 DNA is TGTGCCAGCAGCTTGGAAGCAGCAAACACTGAAGCTTTCTTT.

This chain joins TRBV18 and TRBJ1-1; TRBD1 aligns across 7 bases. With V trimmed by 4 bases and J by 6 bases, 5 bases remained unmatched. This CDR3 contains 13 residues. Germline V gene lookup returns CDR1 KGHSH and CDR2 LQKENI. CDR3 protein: CASSLDRVAEAFF. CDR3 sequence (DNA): TGTGCCAGCTCACTAGACAGGGTAGCTGAAGCTTTCTTT. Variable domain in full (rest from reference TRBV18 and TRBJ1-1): NAGVMQNPRHLVRRRGQEARLRCSPMKGHSHVYWYRQLPEEGLKFMVYLQKENIIDESGMPKERFSAEFPKEGPSILRIQQVVRGDSAAYFCASSLDRVAEAFFGQGTRLTVV.

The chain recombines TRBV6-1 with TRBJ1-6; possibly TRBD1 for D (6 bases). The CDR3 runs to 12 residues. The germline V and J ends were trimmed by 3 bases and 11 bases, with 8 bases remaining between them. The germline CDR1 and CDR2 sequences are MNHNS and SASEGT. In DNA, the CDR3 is TGTGCCAGCAGTGATAGGACAGCACCCCTCCACTTT. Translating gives CASSDRTAPLHF.

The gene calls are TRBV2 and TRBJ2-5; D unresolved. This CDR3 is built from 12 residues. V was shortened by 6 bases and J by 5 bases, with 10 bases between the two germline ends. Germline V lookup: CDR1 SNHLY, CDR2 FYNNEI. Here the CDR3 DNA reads TGTGCCAGCAGCGTCTTCGGGGAGACCCAGTACTTC. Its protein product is CASSVFGETQYF.

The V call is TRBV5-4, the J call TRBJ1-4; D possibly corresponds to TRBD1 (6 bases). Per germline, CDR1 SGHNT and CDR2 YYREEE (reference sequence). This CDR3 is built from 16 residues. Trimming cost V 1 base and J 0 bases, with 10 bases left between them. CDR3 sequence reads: CASSLKGVATNEKLFF. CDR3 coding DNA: TGTGCCAGCAGCTTGAAGGGGGTCGCAACTAATGAAAAACTGTTTTTT.

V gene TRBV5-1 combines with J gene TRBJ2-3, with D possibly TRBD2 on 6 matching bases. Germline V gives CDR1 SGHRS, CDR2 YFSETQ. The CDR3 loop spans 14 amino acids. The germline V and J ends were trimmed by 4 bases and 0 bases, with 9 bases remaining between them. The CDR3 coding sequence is TGCGCCAGCAGCATAGCGGATAGCACAGATACGCAGTATTTT. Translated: CASSIADSTDTQYF.

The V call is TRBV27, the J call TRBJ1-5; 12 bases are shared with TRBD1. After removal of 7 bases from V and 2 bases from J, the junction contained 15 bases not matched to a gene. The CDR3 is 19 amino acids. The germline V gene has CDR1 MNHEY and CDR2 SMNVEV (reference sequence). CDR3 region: CASIGQTGTGGEGNQPQHF. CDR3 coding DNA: TGTGCCAGCATTGGCCAGACCGGGACAGGGGGCGAAGGCAATCAGCCCCAGCATTTT.

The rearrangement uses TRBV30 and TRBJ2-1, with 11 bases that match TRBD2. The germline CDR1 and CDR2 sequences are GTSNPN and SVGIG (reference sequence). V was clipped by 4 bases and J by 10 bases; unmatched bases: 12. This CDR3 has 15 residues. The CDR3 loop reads CAWTPGLAAGGEQFF. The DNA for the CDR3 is TGTGCCTGGACACCGGGACTAGCGGCCGGGGGGGAGCAGTTCTTC.

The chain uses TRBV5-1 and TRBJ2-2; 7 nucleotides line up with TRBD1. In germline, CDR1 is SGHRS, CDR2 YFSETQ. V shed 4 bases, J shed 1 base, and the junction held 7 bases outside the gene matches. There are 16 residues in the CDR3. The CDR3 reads CASSVRDSRNTGELFF. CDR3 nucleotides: TGCGCCAGCAGCGTCCGGGACAGCCGGAACACCGGGGAGCTGTTTTTT.

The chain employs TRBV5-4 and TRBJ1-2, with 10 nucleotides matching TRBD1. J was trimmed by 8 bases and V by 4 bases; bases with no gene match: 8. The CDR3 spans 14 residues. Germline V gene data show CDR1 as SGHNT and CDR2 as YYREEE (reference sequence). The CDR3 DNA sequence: TGTGCCAGCAGCCAGGACAGGGGGAATATCGGCTACACCTTC. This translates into CASSQDRGNIGYTF.

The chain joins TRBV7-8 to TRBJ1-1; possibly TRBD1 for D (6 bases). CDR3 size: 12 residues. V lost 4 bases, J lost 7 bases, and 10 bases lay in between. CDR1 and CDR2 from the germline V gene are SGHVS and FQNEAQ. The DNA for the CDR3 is TGTGCCAGCAGCTCCGGGACAAATGAAGCTTTCTTT. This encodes CASSSGTNEAFF.

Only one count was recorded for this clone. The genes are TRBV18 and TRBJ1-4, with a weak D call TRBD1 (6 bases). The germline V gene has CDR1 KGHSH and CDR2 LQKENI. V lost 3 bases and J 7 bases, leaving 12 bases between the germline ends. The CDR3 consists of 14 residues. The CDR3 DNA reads TGTGCCAGCTCACCTGGGGGGCAGGGTGAAAAACTGTTTTTT. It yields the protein CASSPGGQGEKLFF.

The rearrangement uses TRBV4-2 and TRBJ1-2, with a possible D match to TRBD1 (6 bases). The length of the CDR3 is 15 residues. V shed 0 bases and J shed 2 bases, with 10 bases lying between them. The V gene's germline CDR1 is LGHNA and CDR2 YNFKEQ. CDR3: CASSQDQGKNYGYTF. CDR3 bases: TGTGCCAGCAGCCAAGATCAGGGGAAGAACTATGGCTACACCTTC.